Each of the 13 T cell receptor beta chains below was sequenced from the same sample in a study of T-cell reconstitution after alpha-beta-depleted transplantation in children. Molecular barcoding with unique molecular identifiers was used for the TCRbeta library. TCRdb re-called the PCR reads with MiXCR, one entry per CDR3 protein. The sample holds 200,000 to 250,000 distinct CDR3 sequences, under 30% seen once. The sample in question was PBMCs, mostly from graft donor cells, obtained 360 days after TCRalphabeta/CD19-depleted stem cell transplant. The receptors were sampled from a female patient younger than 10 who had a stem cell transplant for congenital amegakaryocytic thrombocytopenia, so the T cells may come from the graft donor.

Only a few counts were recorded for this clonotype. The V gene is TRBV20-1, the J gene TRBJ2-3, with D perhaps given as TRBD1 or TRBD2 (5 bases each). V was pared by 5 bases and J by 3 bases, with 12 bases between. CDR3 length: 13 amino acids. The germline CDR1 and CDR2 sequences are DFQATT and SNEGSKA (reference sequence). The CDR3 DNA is TGCAGTGCTGGGATTGGGGGTACAGATACGCAGTATTTT. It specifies CSAGIGGTDTQYF.

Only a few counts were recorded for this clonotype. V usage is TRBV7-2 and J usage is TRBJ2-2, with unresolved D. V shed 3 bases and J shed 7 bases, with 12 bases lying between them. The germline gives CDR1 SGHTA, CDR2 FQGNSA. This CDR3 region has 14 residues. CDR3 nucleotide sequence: TGTGCCAGCAGCTTTCGACAACGCAGCGGGGAGCTGTTTTTT. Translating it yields CASSFRQRSGELFF.

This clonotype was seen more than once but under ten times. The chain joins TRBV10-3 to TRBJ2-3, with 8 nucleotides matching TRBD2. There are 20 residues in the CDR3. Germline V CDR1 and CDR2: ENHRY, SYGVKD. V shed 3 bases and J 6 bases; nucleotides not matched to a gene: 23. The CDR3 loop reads CAISDLMGQRESPSEDTQYF. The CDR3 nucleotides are TGTGCCATCAGTGACCTCATGGGGCAGCGGGAGTCACCAAGCGAGGATACGCAGTATTTT.

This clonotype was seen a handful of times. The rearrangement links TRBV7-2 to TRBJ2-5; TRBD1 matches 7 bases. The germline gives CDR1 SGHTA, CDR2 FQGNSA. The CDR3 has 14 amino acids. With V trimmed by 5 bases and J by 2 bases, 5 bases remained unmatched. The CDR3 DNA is TGTGCCAGCAGCAAGGGGACAGCACAAGAGACCCAGTACTTC. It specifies CASSKGTAQETQYF.

CDR3 residues: CASSLIPVRTPDYEQYF. As DNA, the CDR3 is TGCGCCAGCAGCTTAATCCCCGTTCGGACACCGGACTACGAGCAGTACTTC. This sequence joins TRBV5-1 and TRBJ2-7; possible D gene TRBD1, 5 bases. The length of the CDR3 is 17 residues. V lost 2 bases and J 3 bases, leaving 21 bases between the germline ends. CDR1 and CDR2 (germline): SGHRS, YFSETQ.

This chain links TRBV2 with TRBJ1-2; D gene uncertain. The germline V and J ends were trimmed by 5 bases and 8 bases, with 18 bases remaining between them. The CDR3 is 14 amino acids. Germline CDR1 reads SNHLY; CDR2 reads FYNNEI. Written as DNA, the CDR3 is TGTGCCAGCAGTATCCTGGCCCCTGGGGAGGGCTACACCTTC. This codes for CASSILAPGEGYTF.

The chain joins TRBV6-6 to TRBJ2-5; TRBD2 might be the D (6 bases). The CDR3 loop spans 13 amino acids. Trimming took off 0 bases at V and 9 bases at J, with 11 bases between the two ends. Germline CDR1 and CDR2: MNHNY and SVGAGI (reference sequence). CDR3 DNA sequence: TGTGCCAGCAGTTACTCGATCGGGAGTCCCCAGTACTTC. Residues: CASSYSIGSPQYF.

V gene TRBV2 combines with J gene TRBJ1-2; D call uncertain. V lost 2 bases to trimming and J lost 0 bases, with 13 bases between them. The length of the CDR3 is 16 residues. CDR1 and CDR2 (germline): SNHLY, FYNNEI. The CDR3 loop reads CASSENWAGTNYGYTF. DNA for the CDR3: TGTGCCAGCAGTGAAAATTGGGCGGGAACTAACTATGGCTACACCTTC.

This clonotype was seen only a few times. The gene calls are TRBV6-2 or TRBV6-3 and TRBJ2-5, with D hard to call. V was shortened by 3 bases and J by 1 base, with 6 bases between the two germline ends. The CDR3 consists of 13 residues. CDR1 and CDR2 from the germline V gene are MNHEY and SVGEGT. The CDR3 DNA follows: TGTGCCAGCAGTTATCTAAGCCAAGAGACCCAGTACTTC. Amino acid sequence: CASSYLSQETQYF.

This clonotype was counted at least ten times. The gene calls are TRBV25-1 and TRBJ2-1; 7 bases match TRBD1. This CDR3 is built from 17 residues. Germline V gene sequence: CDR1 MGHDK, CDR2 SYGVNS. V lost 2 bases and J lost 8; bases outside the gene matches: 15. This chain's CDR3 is CASSELRRGSSTDEQFF. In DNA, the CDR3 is TGTGCCAGCAGTGAACTTCGCAGGGGGTCCTCTACGGATGAGCAGTTCTTC.

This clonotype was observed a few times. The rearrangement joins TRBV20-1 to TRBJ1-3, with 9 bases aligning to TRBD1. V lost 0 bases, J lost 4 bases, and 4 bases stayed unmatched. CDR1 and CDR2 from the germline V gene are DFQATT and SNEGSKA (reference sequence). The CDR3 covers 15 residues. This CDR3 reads CSARDGTGRGNTIYF. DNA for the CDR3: TGCAGTGCTAGAGATGGGACAGGGAGAGGAAACACCATATATTTT.

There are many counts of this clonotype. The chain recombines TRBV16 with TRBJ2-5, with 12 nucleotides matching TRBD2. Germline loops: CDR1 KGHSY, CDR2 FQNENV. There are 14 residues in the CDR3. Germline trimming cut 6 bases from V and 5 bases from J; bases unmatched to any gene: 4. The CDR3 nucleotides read TGTGCCAGCAGTCGACTAGCGGGAGTGGAGACCCAGTACTTC. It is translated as CASSRLAGVETQYF.

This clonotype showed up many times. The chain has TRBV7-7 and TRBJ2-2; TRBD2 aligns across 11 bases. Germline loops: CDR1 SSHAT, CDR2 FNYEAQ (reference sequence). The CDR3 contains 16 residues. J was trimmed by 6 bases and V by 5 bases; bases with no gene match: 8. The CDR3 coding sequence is TGTGCCAGCAGCCGATCACTAGCGGGGGTGTCCGGGGAGCTGTTTTTT. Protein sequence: CASSRSLAGVSGELFF.